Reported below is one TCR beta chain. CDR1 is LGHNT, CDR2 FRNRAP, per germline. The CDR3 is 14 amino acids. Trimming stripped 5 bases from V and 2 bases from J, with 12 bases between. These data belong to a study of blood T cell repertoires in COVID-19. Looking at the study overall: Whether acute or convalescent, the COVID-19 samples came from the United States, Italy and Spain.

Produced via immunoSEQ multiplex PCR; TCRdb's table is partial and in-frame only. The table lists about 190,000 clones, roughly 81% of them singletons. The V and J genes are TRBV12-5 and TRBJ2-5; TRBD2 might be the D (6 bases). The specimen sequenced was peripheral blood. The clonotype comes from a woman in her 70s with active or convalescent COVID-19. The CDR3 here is CASGPGGGQETQYF. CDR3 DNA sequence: TGTGCTAGTGGTCCCGGGGGTGGGCAAGAGACCCAGTACTTC.